A single sample gave rise to the 22 T cell receptor beta chains below, sequenced in a study of blood T cell repertoires in COVID-19. Sequencing used immunoSEQ multiplex PCR; TCRdb keeps in-frame clones, though not all of them. The repertoire holds about 240,000 clones, with around 87% as singletons. The sample taken for sequencing was peripheral blood. All receptors derive from a man aged 55 to 70 who had recovered from COVID-19.

J is TRBJ2-2 and V is TRBV9; maybe TRBD1 (6 bases). The CDR3 runs to 16 residues. Trimming shortened V by 4 bases and J by 0 bases, and 13 bases separated the two germline ends. Germline lookup yields CDR1 SGDLS and CDR2 YYNGEE. CDR3 loop: CASSLWDTPNTGELFF. In DNA form, the CDR3 reads TGTGCCAGCAGCCTGTGGGACACCCCGAACACCGGGGAGCTGTTTTTT. The variable domain in full, completed from reference TRBV9 and TRBJ2-2, reads DSGVTQTPKHLITATGQRVTLRCSPRSGDLSVYWYQQSLDQGLQFLIQYYNGEERAKGNILERFSAQQFPDLHSELNLSSLELGDSALYFCASSLWDTPNTGELFFGEGSRLTVL.

The chain joins TRBV10-3 to TRBJ1-1, with 8 bases identical to TRBD1. The ends lost 7 bases at V and 4 bases at J; junction bases unmatched: 8. The CDR3 is 14 residues long. CDR1 is ENHRY and CDR2 is SYGVKD in the germline V gene. In nucleotides, the CDR3 is TGTGCCATCACTCGACAGGGGAAGGGCACTGAAGCTTTCTTT. It specifies CAITRQGKGTEAFF.

This chain links TRBV2 with TRBJ2-1; TRBD1 matches 10 bases. V lost 2 bases, J lost 10 bases, and 8 bases stayed unmatched. The CDR3 spans 15 residues. Germline assignment: CDR1 SNHLY and CDR2 FYNNEI. The CDR3: CASSESGTGVWEQFF. The CDR3 DNA reads as TGTGCCAGCAGTGAAAGTGGGACAGGGGTTTGGGAGCAGTTCTTC.

The CDR3 sequence is CASRDYTGHYGYTF. DNA of the CDR3: TGTGCCAGCAGGGACTACACGGGCCACTATGGCTACACCTTC. The chain links TRBV6-6 to TRBJ1-2; D remains ambiguous. Germline V gives CDR1 MNHNY, CDR2 SVGAGI (reference sequence). The CDR3 is 14 amino acids. Trimming pared 6 bases from V and 3 bases from J, leaving 14 bases between.

The CDR3, as DNA: TGTGCCAGCAGTTACTCGAGGCTAGTCGGAGAGCAGTTCTTC. Translated, it gives CASSYSRLVGEQFF. The rearrangement joins TRBV6-5 to TRBJ2-1; no firm D call. Germline values: CDR1 MNHEY, CDR2 SVGAGI. V was trimmed by 0 bases and J by 10 bases, leaving 13 bases between them. The CDR3 is made up of 14 amino acids.

The chain is built from TRBV10-1 and TRBJ2-2; D not resolved. V was shortened by 4 bases and J by 5 bases, with 8 bases between the two germline ends. Germline lookup yields CDR1 WNHNN and CDR2 SYGVQD (reference sequence). This CDR3 is 13 amino acids long. As DNA, the CDR3 is TGCGCCAGCAGTGGACGGGTAACCGGGGAGCTGTTTTTT. It translates to CASSGRVTGELFF.

This clone was observed once. The chain couples TRBV5-1 to TRBJ2-6; D uncertain. Germline V CDR1 and CDR2: SGHRS, YFSETQ. V was shortened by 0 bases and J by 4 bases, with 5 bases between the two germline ends. This CDR3 is 14 amino acids long. CDR3 in DNA: TGCGCCAGCAGCTTGGTATTCGGGGCCAACGTCCTGACTTTC. This encodes CASSLVFGANVLTF.

The chain carries TRBV5-1 and TRBJ2-3; 9 bases match TRBD2. The CDR3 is made up of 15 amino acids. Per germline, CDR1 SGHRS and CDR2 YFSETQ. The J segment lost 6 bases and the V segment lost 5 bases, leaving 10 bases of the junction unmatched. CDR3 DNA: TGCGCCAGCAGATCGGCGCGGGGGGGACCCGATACGCAGTATTTT. Its translation is CASRSARGGPDTQYF.

The chain has TRBV14 and TRBJ1-1; D is perhaps TRBD1 (5 bases). There are 13 residues in the CDR3. Germline V gene data show CDR1 as SGHDN and CDR2 as FVKESK. The germline V and J ends were trimmed by 4 bases and 5 bases, with 11 bases remaining between them. CDR3 sequence reads: CASSLSQGTEAFF. The CDR3, as DNA: TGTGCCAGCAGCCTGTCCCAGGGAACTGAAGCTTTCTTT.

The chain joins TRBV13 to TRBJ1-1; D uncertain. V was trimmed by 2 bases and J by 1 base, leaving 14 bases between them. The CDR3 consists of 16 residues. The germline V gene encodes CDR1 PRHDT and CDR2 FYEKMQ (reference sequence). The DNA of the CDR3 is TGTGCCAGCAGCTTACGACACGCCGCCCGGAACACTGAAGCTTTCTTT. Its translation: CASSLRHAARNTEAFF.

The chain employs TRBV6-1 and TRBJ2-5, with 12 bases fitting TRBD1. This CDR3 region has 17 residues. Germline V gene sequence: CDR1 MNHNS, CDR2 SASEGT. J lost 4 bases, V lost 1 base, and 7 bases had no gene match. This CDR3 reads CASSEVPGTGGGETQYF. For the CDR3, the DNA is TGTGCCAGCAGTGAAGTCCCCGGGACAGGGGGCGGAGAGACCCAGTACTTC.

The V call is TRBV6-6, the J call TRBJ1-1; D uncertain. Deletions cut 7 bases from V and 0 bases from J, with 12 bases between. The CDR3 runs to 14 residues. In germline, CDR1 is MNHNY, CDR2 SVGAGI (reference sequence). CDR3: CASTFSFMNTEAFF. CDR3 nucleotides: TGTGCCAGCACCTTCAGTTTTATGAACACTGAAGCTTTCTTT.

In this sample, this clone turned up once. The rearrangement links TRBV19 to TRBJ2-1; TRBD2 matches at 9 bases. Germline V CDR1 and CDR2: LNHDA, SQIVND (reference sequence). The trim removed 5 bases at V and 9 bases at J, leaving 14 bases unmatched. The CDR3 has 16 residues. As DNA, the CDR3 is TGTGCCAGTAGTCCGGTCGGCGGGGGGGCATTGGGTGAGCAGTTCTTC. This encodes CASSPVGGGALGEQFF.

This chain uses TRBV9 with TRBJ2-7; 8 nucleotides agree with TRBD1. CDR3 size: 12 residues. Germline values: CDR1 SGDLS, CDR2 YYNGEE. The CDR3 region has the DNA TGTGCCAGCAGCGTATCTTCCGGGACAGGCCACGTC. This encodes CASSVSSGTGHV.

DNA of the CDR3: TGTGCCACCAGCAGATCCGACAGGGGCCACACCGGGGAGCTGTTTTTT. This sequence encodes CATSRSDRGHTGELFF. The chain couples TRBV15 to TRBJ2-2; 8 bases agree with TRBD1. The junction had 5 bases not matched to a gene; V was cut back by 2 bases and J by 3 bases. The CDR3 spans 16 residues. Germline V gene lookup returns CDR1 LNHNV and CDR2 YYDKDF (reference sequence).

This chain links TRBV7-2 with TRBJ2-7; 9 bases align to TRBD2. The CDR3 contains 15 residues. With V trimmed by 5 bases and J by 3 bases, 8 bases remained unmatched. The germline V gene has CDR1 SGHTA and CDR2 FQGNSA. CDR3 residues: CASSARLADRYEQYF. In DNA, the CDR3 is TGTGCCAGCAGCGCCCGACTAGCGGACCGCTACGAGCAGTACTTC. The whole variable domain, remainder taken from reference TRBV7-2 and TRBJ2-7, is GAGVSQSPSNKVTEKGKDVELRCDPISGHTALYWYRQSLGQGLEFLIYFQGNSAPDKSGLPSDRFSAERTGGSVSTLTIQRTQQEDSAVYLCASSARLADRYEQYFGPGTRLTVT.

This clone was recorded only once. The chain is built from TRBV15 and TRBJ1-1; D is unclear. V lost 3 bases and J lost 1, with 12 bases in between. In germline, CDR1 is LNHNV, CDR2 YYDKDF (reference sequence). The CDR3 extends over 15 amino acids. In DNA form, the CDR3 reads TGTGCCACCAGCAGGAAACAGAGTACGAACACTGAAGCTTTCTTT. Protein sequence: CATSRKQSTNTEAFF.

V usage is TRBV20-1 and J usage is TRBJ2-1; the D gene is possibly TRBD1 (5 bases). This CDR3 region has 11 residues. CDR1 is DFQATT and CDR2 is SNEGSKA in the germline V gene (reference sequence). The V gene lost 5 bases and the J gene lost 8 bases, with 10 bases spanning the gap. The CDR3 sequence: CSAGAPHEQFF. The CDR3 coding sequence is TGCAGTGCTGGGGCGCCCCATGAGCAGTTCTTC.

This clone was recorded a few times. This chain connects TRBV6-5 to TRBJ1-1; 9 bases agree with TRBD1. The length of the CDR3 is 14 residues. In germline, CDR1 is MNHEY, CDR2 SVGAGI. V trimming: 0 bases; J trimming: 7 bases; junction bases outside the gene matches: 3. In nucleotides, the CDR3 is TGTGCCAGCAGTTACTCCGACAGGGGGGATGAAGCTTTCTTT. Translated: CASSYSDRGDEAFF.

The chain uses TRBV7-8 and TRBJ1-2; the D is unclear. There are 14 residues in the CDR3. Germline CDR1 SGHVS, CDR2 FQNEAQ. The ends were cut back, 4 bases at V and 2 bases at J, with 11 bases in the middle. CDR3 protein: CASSSRTVNYGYTF. Here the CDR3 DNA reads TGTGCCAGCAGCTCCCGAACAGTAAACTATGGCTACACCTTC. Full variable domain (missing parts from reference TRBV7-8 and TRBJ1-2): GAGVSQSPRYKVAKRGQDVALRCDPISGHVSLFWYQQALGQGPEFLTYFQNEAQLDKSGLPSDRFFAERPEGSVSTLKIQRTQQEDSAVYLCASSSRTVNYGYTFGSGTRLTVV.

CDR3 amino acids: CASTKKAGSNQPQHF. DNA for the CDR3: TGTGCCAGCACCAAAAAAGCGGGGAGCAATCAGCCCCAGCATTTT. The chain is built from TRBV6-5 and TRBJ1-5; D unclear. This CDR3 contains 15 residues. The V gene lost 7 bases and the J gene lost 1 base, with 14 bases spanning the gap. Germline V CDR1 and CDR2: MNHEY, SVGAGI.

The chain is built from TRBV20-1 and TRBJ2-5, with 12 nucleotides matching TRBD2. Germline lookup yields CDR1 DFQATT and CDR2 SNEGSKA (reference sequence). Trimming at V came to 6 bases and at J to 5 bases, leaving 7 bases not matched to a gene. This CDR3 spans 14 amino acids. CDR3 sequence: CSASPGTSGETQYF. The CDR3 region has the DNA TGCAGTGCAAGTCCCGGGACTAGCGGGGAGACCCAGTACTTC.